This entry lists 14 T cell receptor beta chains sequenced from one sample in a study of OX40 agonist ivuxolimab in advanced cancers. Sequencing used immunoSEQ multiplex PCR; TCRdb keeps in-frame clones, though not all of them. The sample lists tens of thousands of clones; 65% to 85% were seen once. Source: CD4+ or CD8+ T cells sorted from blood, taken in a trial of the OX40 agonist ivuxolimab. Source of these receptors: an adult with an advanced solid tumor such as melanoma, head and neck, liver or kidney cancer.

In this sample, this clone turned up once. The genes are TRBV15 and TRBJ2-1; the match to TRBD1 covers 8 bases. Germline lookup yields CDR1 LNHNV and CDR2 YYDKDF (reference sequence). The V gene end was trimmed by 0 bases and the J gene end by 8 bases; junction bases not matched to a gene: 6. This CDR3 region has 15 residues. The CDR3 protein is CATSREGRGHDEQFF. Written as DNA, the CDR3 is TGTGCCACCAGCAGAGAAGGCAGGGGGCACGATGAGCAGTTCTTC.

V usage is TRBV5-1 and J usage is TRBJ2-1, with a tentative D call TRBD2 (6 bases). The germline V gene has CDR1 SGHRS and CDR2 YFSETQ. The germline V and J ends were trimmed by 4 bases and 6 bases, with 17 bases remaining between them. The CDR3 is made up of 15 amino acids. The CDR3 protein is CASSQRRGISNEQFF. CDR3 nucleotides: TGCGCCAGCAGCCAGCGCCGGGGGATTTCCAATGAGCAGTTCTTC. The full variable domain, completed using reference TRBV5-1 and TRBJ2-1, is KAGVTQTPRYLIKTRGQQVTLSCSPISGHRSVSWYQQTPGQGLQFLFEYFSETQRNKGNFPGRFSGRQFSNSRSEMNVSTLELGDSALYLCASSQRRGISNEQFFGPGTRLTVL.

J is TRBJ1-1 and V is TRBV5-1, with D possibly TRBD1 on 6 matching bases. V lost 0 bases and J 0 bases, leaving 9 bases between the germline ends. CDR1 and CDR2 from the germline V gene are SGHRS and YFSETQ. CDR3 length equals 15 residues. CDR3 sequence (DNA): TGCGCCAGCAGCTTGGAGGACAGATTGAACACTGAAGCTTTCTTT. This codes for CASSLEDRLNTEAFF.

This sequence joins TRBV4-2 and TRBJ2-7, with 7 positions matching TRBD1. The CDR3 is 16 amino acids. Germline loops: CDR1 LGHNA, CDR2 YNFKEQ. V lost 0 bases to trimming and J lost 1 base; unmatched junction nucleotides: 6. In DNA form, the CDR3 reads TGTGCCAGCAGCCAAGAGGGAAGGGGGCCATCCTACGAGCAGTACTTC. It specifies CASSQEGRGPSYEQYF.

The chain links TRBV9 to TRBJ2-3, with 9 positions matching TRBD1. The V gene end was trimmed by 0 bases and the J gene end by 1 base; junction bases not matched to a gene: 0. The CDR3 contains 15 residues. CDR1 and CDR2 from the germline V gene are SGDLS and YYNGEE. The CDR3: CASSVGDRGTDTQYF. In DNA, the CDR3 is TGTGCCAGCAGCGTAGGGGACAGGGGCACAGATACGCAGTATTTT.

This clone was counted once. The CDR3 region is CASSLGGRTEAFF. The CDR3 region has the DNA TGTGCCAGCAGTTTAGGGGGGAGGACTGAAGCTTTCTTT. The V and J genes are TRBV27 and TRBJ1-1; D possibly corresponds to TRBD1 (5 bases). V was clipped by 2 bases and J by 5 bases, with 9 bases between them. Germline values: CDR1 MNHEY, CDR2 SMNVEV (reference sequence). The CDR3 covers 13 residues.

The chain recombines TRBV10-3 with TRBJ2-5; either TRBD1 or TRBD2 may supply D (5 bases each). The CDR3 extends over 13 amino acids. The V end lost 10 bases, the J end lost 4 bases, and 16 bases lay between the germline ends. Germline-derived CDR1 and CDR2 are ENHRY and SYGVKD. The CDR3 is CATEDWGRETQYF. The DNA for the CDR3 is TGTGCCACCGAGGACTGGGGGAGAGAGACCCAGTACTTC.

The J gene is TRBJ2-7, the V gene TRBV7-8; TRBD1 agrees at 9 bases. With V trimmed by 2 bases and J by 1 base, 6 bases remained unmatched. Germline V gene data show CDR1 as SGHVS and CDR2 as FQNEAQ. The CDR3 covers 16 residues. The CDR3 coding sequence is TGTGCCAGCAGCTTATTGTCGGGACAGGGATCCTACGAGCAGTACTTC. Its protein product is CASSLLSGQGSYEQYF.

V and J are TRBV9 and TRBJ2-1, with TRBD2 matching 10 bases. Losses at the gene ends were 2 bases for V and 0 bases for J; bases not matched to a gene: 8. CDR1 SGDLS and CDR2 YYNGEE come from the germline V gene. This CDR3 spans 18 amino acids. The CDR3 DNA follows: TGTGCCAGCAGCGTTAGTACTAGCGGGGAGAGCTCCTACAATGAGCAGTTCTTC. Its translation: CASSVSTSGESSYNEQFF.

This rearrangement joins TRBV6-1 to TRBJ2-7, with D possibly being TRBD1 or TRBD2 (5 bases each). The CDR3 has 14 residues. Germline V gene lookup returns CDR1 MNHNS and CDR2 SASEGT. Trimming left V 2 bases short and J 6 bases short, with 14 bases between. As DNA, the CDR3 is TGTGCCAGCAGTGAATGGGACCGCCCGGGCGAGCAGTACTTC. It translates to CASSEWDRPGEQYF.

The chain carries TRBV20-1 and TRBJ1-1; D might be TRBD1 (5 bases). Germline values: CDR1 DFQATT, CDR2 SNEGSKA (reference sequence). The CDR3 totals 11 residues. Trimming cost V 1 base and J 5 bases, with 5 bases left between them. This CDR3 is CSARGGTEAFF. For the CDR3, the DNA is TGCAGTGCTAGAGGGGGGACTGAAGCTTTCTTT.

The chain carries TRBV28 and TRBJ2-3; 10 bases agree with TRBD2. Trimming took 6 bases from V and 1 from J; bases not matched to a gene: 7. The CDR3 has 16 amino acids. Germline V gives CDR1 MDHEN, CDR2 SYDVKM. The CDR3 here is CASRLRGTSGTDTQYF. The CDR3, as DNA: TGTGCCAGCAGACTACGCGGGACTAGCGGCACAGATACGCAGTATTTT.

The chain is built from TRBV9 and TRBJ2-7; D not resolved. The CDR3 consists of 12 residues. The germline V and J ends were trimmed by 3 bases and 5 bases, with 9 bases remaining between them. Germline V gene sequence: CDR1 SGDLS, CDR2 YYNGEE. CDR3 protein: CASSGPGNEQYF. The DNA of the CDR3 is TGTGCCAGCAGCGGACCTGGGAACGAGCAGTACTTC.

J is TRBJ1-1 and V is TRBV30; weak D call: TRBD1 (5 bases). Germline CDR1 and CDR2: GTSNPN and SVGIG (reference sequence). The CDR3 covers 12 residues. With 4 bases removed from V and 7 bases from J, the gap between germline ends came to 13 bases. The CDR3 DNA reads TGTGCCTGGACCGGGGCAGCTTATGAAGCTTTCTTT. Translating gives CAWTGAAYEAFF.